This T cell receptor beta chain was captured by sequencing in a study of blood T cell repertoires in COVID-19. Study at large: PBMCs, B-cell-depleted T cells, or T cells provided the cDNA or gDNA that made up the material.

The assay was immunoSEQ multiplex PCR, and TCRdb's table has in-frame clones only and misses some. The sample lists 250,000 to 300,000 clones, around 90% occurring once. The CDR3 consists of 13 residues. Per the germline V gene, CDR1 is SQVTM and CDR2 is ANQGSEA. V lost 4 bases, J lost 7 bases, and 6 bases stayed unmatched. In its sample, this clone was seen once. Sequencing was carried out using peripheral blood. This chain uses TRBV29-1 with TRBJ1-1; TRBD1 matches 10 bases. The clonotype comes from a woman in her fifties or sixties who had recovered from COVID-19. The CDR3 reads CSVARDRGIEAFF. CDR3 DNA: TGCAGCGTTGCCCGGGACAGGGGAATTGAAGCTTTCTTT.